Listed here are 2 T cell receptor beta chains from one sample, sequenced in a study of blood T cell repertoires in COVID-19. The method was immunoSEQ multiplex PCR; TCRdb's version includes in-frame clones alone and lacks a portion of them. Of approximately 250,000 clones listed, around four fifths are singletons. The sample consisted of peripheral blood. These receptors were obtained from a man aged 55-75 years with acute or convalescent COVID-19.

V usage is TRBV27 and J usage is TRBJ2-7; a possible D gene is TRBD2 (5 bases). V shed 3 bases and J shed 5 bases, with 14 bases lying between them. The CDR3 is 14 amino acids. Germline loops: CDR1 MNHEY, CDR2 SMNVEV (reference sequence). CDR3 sequence reads: CASSLDGKFDEQYF. DNA of the CDR3: TGTGCCAGCAGTTTGGACGGGAAGTTCGACGAGCAGTACTTC.

The chain recombines TRBV4-3 with TRBJ2-7; the D gene is possibly TRBD2 (5 bases). Trimming shortened V by 1 base and J by 4 bases, and 14 bases separated the two germline ends. The CDR3 has 15 residues. Germline values: CDR1 LGHNA, CDR2 YSLEER. This CDR3 reads CASSQGRLPNYEQYF. The CDR3, as DNA: TGCGCCAGCAGCCAAGGACGACTACCAAATTACGAGCAGTACTTC.